Described below is a single T cell receptor beta chain sequence and its context. Its matching antigen is unknown. These data originate in a study of regulatory T cells in long-lasting Graves disease. CDR3 regions were amplified by Arm-PCR using iRepertoire HTBI primers to build TCR beta libraries. From the multiplex PCR reads, TCRdb called clonotypes with MiXCR, one entry per CDR3 protein. The data contain 400,000 to 500,000 distinct CDR3 sequences, about 17% of them singletons. The study, taken as a whole, reports: TCR diversity was lower in persistent Graves' patients than in newly diagnosed ones.

Indicated time point: newly diagnosed GD, antithyroid drugs for less than 3 months. The TCR library was prepared using RNA isolated from PBMCs. This CDR3 is built from 13 residues. The germline CDR1 and CDR2 sequences are MNHEY and SMNVEV (reference sequence). The ends were cut back, 2 bases at V and 3 bases at J, with 5 bases in the middle. These records were also assigned to another study, of T cells in Graves' hyperthyroidism and ophthalmopathy.

The rearrangement links TRBV27 to TRBJ2-1, with D unclear. The sequence came from a woman aged 18-29 years with Graves disease. The source material was peripheral blood mononuclear cells (PBMCs), sampled at new diagnosis, from a patient treated with antithyroid drugs. The CDR3 DNA reads TGTGCCAGCAGTTTAACGAACTACAATGAGCAGTTCTTC. Protein: CASSLTNYNEQFF.